This is a list of T cell receptor beta chains from one sample in a study of T-cell reconstitution after alpha-beta-depleted transplantation in children. Using its own MiXCR run on the PCR reads, TCRdb lists one record per CDR3 protein. The repertoire holds a few hundred thousand distinct CDR3 sequences, with 11% as singletons. The starting material was peripheral blood, obtained 180 days after TCRalphabeta/CD19-depleted stem cell transplant. Every receptor here comes from a male patient under 10 years old who had a stem cell transplant for chronic granulomatous disease, so the T cells may come from the graft donor. Each CDR3 is given with its conserved first and last residue.

length,V,CDR3
17,TRBV20-1,CSARDFVDGKNTGELFF
16,TRBV18,CASSPPGSRNTGELFF
13,TRBV15,CATSRGGFLGYTF
14,TRBV20-1,CSARLAGEGETQYF
22,TRBV5-1,CASSSHGPIAGVFEGNPDTQYF
16,TRBV7-2,CASSPSGTTNTGELFF
13,TRBV5-1,CASMGSFTDTQYF
14,TRBV29-1,CSGQTWKNTGELFF
18,TRBV6-1,CASLSKTGPIRLNTEAFF
8,TRBV29-1,CTAWGLFF
16,TRBV9,CASSVGGNVNYYEQYF
13,TRBV20-1,CSARGRGAYEQYF
13,TRBV23-1,CATPANGVETQYF
13,TRBV20-1,CSKKGGLAYEQYF
13,TRBV27,CASSYGARYIQYF
16,TRBV20-1,CSARDMGGGSTDTQYF
15,TRBV28,CASSFEGLLQETQYF
15,TRBV10-3,CAISGWLAAPNEQFF
13,TRBV29-1,CSADRDRTGELFF
12,TRBV28,CATRAGHDTQYF
13,TRBV12-3/TRBV12-4,CASSLYPGYEQYF
15,TRBV9,CASSVFDGRAYEQYF
17,TRBV6-1,CASSSRQPGPHTDTQYF
15,TRBV5-1,CASSLSGFLAYEQYF
17,TRBV21-1,CASSKLRPQQGNTEAFF
18,TRBV12-3/TRBV12-4,CASSLGLAGGPSSYEQYF
14,TRBV20-1,CSAPPGTSSYEQYF
15,TRBV18,CASSRPRQGSYEQYF
15,TRBV29-1,CSVGRGLSFFNEQFF
16,TRBV7-9,CASSAGPRSSADTQYF
16,TRBV11-2,CASSLKTGYPVGEQYF
17,TRBV5-1,CASSLEVVGLPGGEQFF
13,TRBV5-1,CASSSPVVNEQFF
12,TRBV6-2/TRBV6-3,CASGRQAYEQYF
14,TRBV5-5,CASSSGTGGYEQFF
15,TRBV5-1,CASSAGLQNTGELFF
14,TRBV2,CASSDRGANYGYTF
13,TRBV24-1,CATSDLLSGELFF